Below are 8 T cell receptor beta chains sequenced from a single sample in a study of CD8 T cells in Susac syndrome. The RNA input was roughly 0.45 to 1 ug, and it was reverse transcribed with random hexamers. TCRdb passed the immunoSEQ multiplex PCR reads through MiXCR, listing each CDR3 protein once. The sample records about 160,000 distinct CDR3 sequences, approximately 95% being singletons. Sample: CD4+ T cells from PBMCs. These receptors were obtained from a human donor with Susac syndrome.

This sequence joins TRBV6-6 and TRBJ2-6; D not resolved. The CDR3 loop spans 14 amino acids. The V end lost 8 bases, the J end lost 2 bases, and 10 bases lay between the germline ends. The germline gives CDR1 MNHNY, CDR2 SVGAGI (reference sequence). The CDR3 nucleotides read TGTGCCAGCGACGAGGCAGCTGGGGCCAACGTCCTGACTTTC. This codes for CASDEAAGANVLTF.

The rearrangement joins TRBV2 to TRBJ2-3; 8 bases agree with TRBD1. CDR1 and CDR2 (germline): SNHLY, FYNNEI. Trimming at V came to 10 bases and at J to 8 bases, leaving 14 bases not matched to a gene. The length of the CDR3 is 14 residues. Written as DNA, the CDR3 is TGTGCCACCAGGACAGGGATTGGGTACGGTACGCAGTATTTT. It encodes CATRTGIGYGTQYF.

V and J are TRBV3-1 and TRBJ1-5, with D tentatively TRBD1 (5 bases). The CDR3 loop spans 15 amino acids. Per germline, CDR1 LGHDT and CDR2 YNNKEL (reference sequence). Trimming removed 0 bases from V and 4 bases from J, with 10 bases in between. Written as DNA, the CDR3 is TGTGCCAGCAGCCAAGAGGCAGGGTGGAATCAGCCCCAGCATTTT. This translates into CASSQEAGWNQPQHF.

The gene calls are TRBV19 and TRBJ2-6; TRBD2 is a possible D gene (6 bases). Germline V gives CDR1 LNHDA, CDR2 SQIVND (reference sequence). The CDR3 spans 18 residues. The germline V and J ends were trimmed by 6 bases and 0 bases, with 18 bases remaining between them. Written as DNA, the CDR3 is TGTGCCAGTAGCGGGAACCGGGACTCCCGCTCTGGGGCCAACGTCCTGACTTTC. As protein: CASSGNRDSRSGANVLTF.

J is TRBJ2-5 and V is TRBV5-1, with TRBD2 identical over 7 bases. Germline CDR1 and CDR2: SGHRS and YFSETQ. With 0 bases clipped from V and 5 bases from J, the junction kept 7 bases outside the gene matches. The length of the CDR3 is 15 residues. The CDR3 reads CASSLDGRAVETQYF. The DNA of the CDR3 is TGCGCCAGCAGCTTGGATGGGAGGGCCGTGGAGACCCAGTACTTC.

The chain combines TRBV11-2 with TRBJ2-7; 10 bases are shared with TRBD1. Trimming at V came to 4 bases and at J to 6 bases, leaving 6 bases not matched to a gene. Germline V CDR1 and CDR2: SGHAT, FQNNGV. CDR3 length: 14 residues. CDR3 sequence reads: CASSSGQGVGEQYV. The DNA of the CDR3 is TGTGCCAGCAGCTCAGGACAGGGGGTTGGCGAGCAGTACGTC.

The rearrangement uses TRBV12-5 and TRBJ2-7, with 11 bases aligning to TRBD2. V lost 8 bases and J lost 2; bases outside the gene matches: 14. The germline gives CDR1 LGHNT, CDR2 FRNRAP. This CDR3 spans 17 amino acids. The CDR3 DNA reads TGTGCTAGTTCACCCCGGGTGGGTAGCGGGGGGGCCTACGAGCAGTACGTC. Protein: CASSPRVGSGGAYEQYV.

The sample holds one count of this clonotype. The chain has TRBV19 and TRBJ1-5; perhaps TRBD1 as D (5 bases). This CDR3 has 15 amino acids. CDR1 is LNHDA and CDR2 is SQIVND in the germline V gene (reference sequence). V was pared by 7 bases and J by 7 bases, with 20 bases between. The CDR3: CASTFTGEVDQPQHF. The CDR3 nucleotides read TGTGCCAGTACCTTTACGGGGGAGGTAGACCAGCCCCAGCATTTT.